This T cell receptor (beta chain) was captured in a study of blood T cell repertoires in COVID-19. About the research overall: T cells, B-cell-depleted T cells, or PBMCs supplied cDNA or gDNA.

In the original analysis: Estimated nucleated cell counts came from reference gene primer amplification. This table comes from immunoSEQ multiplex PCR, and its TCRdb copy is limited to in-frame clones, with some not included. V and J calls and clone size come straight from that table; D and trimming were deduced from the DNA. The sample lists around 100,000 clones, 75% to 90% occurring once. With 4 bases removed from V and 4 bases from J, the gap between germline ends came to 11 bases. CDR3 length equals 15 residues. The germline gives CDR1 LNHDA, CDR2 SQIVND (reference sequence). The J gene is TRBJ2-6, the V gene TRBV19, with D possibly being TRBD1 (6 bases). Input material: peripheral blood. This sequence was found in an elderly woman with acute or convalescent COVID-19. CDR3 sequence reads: CASSNRAAGANVLTF. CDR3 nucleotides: TGTGCCAGTAGTAACAGGGCGGCCGGGGCCAACGTCCTGACTTTC. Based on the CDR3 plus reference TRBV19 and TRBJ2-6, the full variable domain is DGGITQSPKYLFRKEGQNVTLSCEQNLNHDAMYWYRQDPGQGLRLIYYSQIVNDFQKGDIAEGYSVSREKKESFPLTVTSAQKNPTAFYLCASSNRAAGANVLTFGAGSRLTVL.